This is a list of T cell receptor beta chains from one sample in a study of T cell responses to AZD1222 COVID-19 vaccine. Sequencing was performed with immunoSEQ multiplex PCR; in TCRdb, only in-frame clones are kept and a portion is missing. Of roughly 120,000 clones in the sample, roughly 88% are singletons; the top ten hold about 13%. The source was peripheral blood, collected on day 0 of MenACWY control vaccination. The receptor set was obtained from an adult in good health. The CDR3 runs from the conserved cysteine through the conserved F or W. Each record gives: CDR3 protein, clone size, V gene, J gene. Clone size is stated in some rows and not others, as once, few, many or a class when expanded.

CDR3: CASIGRRDTGELFF; size: -; V: TRBV2; J: TRBJ2-2
CDR3: CASSVVAGGTNEQYF; size: -; V: TRBV9; J: TRBJ2-7
CDR3: CASRVGSYEQYF; size: -; V: TRBV12-3/TRBV12-4; J: TRBJ2-7
CDR3: CASSQEGAATGELFF; size: -; V: TRBV4-2; J: TRBJ2-2
CDR3: CASKRTYVPAYEQYF; size: -; V: TRBV2; J: TRBJ2-7
CDR3: CASSLGQGGVEQYF; size: -; V: TRBV5-1; J: TRBJ2-7
CDR3: CASSPPGQGTYEQYF; size: -; V: TRBV18; J: TRBJ2-7
CDR3: CASSPTGGADYGYTF; size: -; V: TRBV27; J: TRBJ1-2
CDR3: CASSLGLAGGGLNEQYF; size: -; V: TRBV5-1; J: TRBJ2-7
CDR3: CASSVGPNEKLFF; size: -; V: TRBV9; J: TRBJ1-4
CDR3: CASSGQAATNEKLFF; size: -; V: TRBV7-6; J: TRBJ1-4
CDR3: CASSLGSGTVDTQYF; size: -; V: TRBV5-1; J: TRBJ2-3
CDR3: CASTSQGVQPQHF; size: -; V: TRBV28; J: TRBJ1-5
CDR3: CASSQPTNEKLFF; size: -; V: TRBV28; J: TRBJ1-4
CDR3: CASSLQRSTYNEQFF; size: -; V: TRBV7-2; J: TRBJ2-1
CDR3: CAISEEDRNTEAFF; size: -; V: TRBV10-3; J: TRBJ1-1
CDR3: CASKGGTPTEAFF; size: -; V: TRBV25-1; J: TRBJ1-1
CDR3: CAWSVLVLAGGEQFF; size: -; V: TRBV30; J: TRBJ2-1
CDR3: CASREQGLWTEAFF; size: few; V: TRBV2; J: TRBJ1-1
CDR3: CASSLHSGATGELFF; size: few; V: TRBV7-9; J: TRBJ2-2
CDR3: CASSRLAGGTYEQYF; size: -; V: TRBV19; J: TRBJ2-7
CDR3: CASSQVTGGGDEKLFF; size: -; V: TRBV4-3; J: TRBJ1-4
CDR3: CASSFGRNTEAFF; size: -; V: TRBV7-2; J: TRBJ1-1
CDR3: CASSYSRTGDSPLHF; size: -; V: TRBV6-5; J: TRBJ1-6